The 3 T cell receptor beta chains reported below all come from one sample, sequenced in a study of T cell responses to AZD1222 COVID-19 vaccine. Assay: immunoSEQ multiplex PCR; the TCRdb copy retains only in-frame clones and omits some. The table gives about 140,000 clones; the top ten clones make up about 2.2% of it. The sequenced sample was peripheral blood. The receptors were sampled from an adult in good health.

The chain is built from TRBV2 and TRBJ1-2, with 8 bases aligning to TRBD1. V lost 4 bases and J lost 8; bases outside the gene matches: 12. Germline V CDR1 and CDR2: SNHLY, FYNNEI. This CDR3 has 15 amino acids. The CDR3 is CASSVTRTGFNGYTF. Written as DNA, the CDR3 is TGTGCCAGCAGTGTTACTCGGACAGGGTTTAACGGCTACACCTTC.

The chain couples TRBV5-6 to TRBJ2-2; TRBD1 agrees at 12 bases. The CDR3 spans 17 residues. Germline V gene data show CDR1 as SGHDT and CDR2 as YYEEEE. V lost 4 bases and J lost 5; bases outside the gene matches: 9. The CDR3 DNA sequence: TGTGCCAGCAGCCCCGTGGGACAGGGGGCACGGACCGGGGAGCTGTTTTTT. It translates to CASSPVGQGARTGELFF.

The J gene is TRBJ1-2, the V gene TRBV4-1, with TRBD1 matching 7 bases. The V and J ends lost 1 base and 2 bases, in that order; junction bases with no gene match: 1. Germline loops: CDR1 MGHRA, CDR2 YSYEKL. The CDR3 loop spans 14 amino acids. CDR3: CASSQVGQNYGYTF. CDR3 coding DNA: TGCGCCAGCAGCCAAGTGGGACAGAACTATGGCTACACCTTC.